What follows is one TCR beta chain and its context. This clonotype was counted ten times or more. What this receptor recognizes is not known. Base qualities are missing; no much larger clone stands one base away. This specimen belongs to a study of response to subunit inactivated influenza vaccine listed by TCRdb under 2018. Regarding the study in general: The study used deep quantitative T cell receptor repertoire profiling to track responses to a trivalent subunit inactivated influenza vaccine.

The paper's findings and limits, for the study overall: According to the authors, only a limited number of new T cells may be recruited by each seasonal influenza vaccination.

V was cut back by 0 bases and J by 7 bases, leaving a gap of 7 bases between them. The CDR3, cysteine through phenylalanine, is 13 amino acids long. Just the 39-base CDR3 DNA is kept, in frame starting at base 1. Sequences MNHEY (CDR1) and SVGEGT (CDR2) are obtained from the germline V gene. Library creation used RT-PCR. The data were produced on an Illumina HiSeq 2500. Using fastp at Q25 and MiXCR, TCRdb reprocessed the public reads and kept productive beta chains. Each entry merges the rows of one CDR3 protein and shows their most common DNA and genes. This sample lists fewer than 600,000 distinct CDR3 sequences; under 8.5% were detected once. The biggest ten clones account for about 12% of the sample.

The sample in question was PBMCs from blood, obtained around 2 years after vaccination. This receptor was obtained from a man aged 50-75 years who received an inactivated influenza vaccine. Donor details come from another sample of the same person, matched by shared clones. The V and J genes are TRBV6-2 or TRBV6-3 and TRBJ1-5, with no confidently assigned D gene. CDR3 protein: CASSYSRGQPQHF. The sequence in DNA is TGTGCCAGCAGTTACTCGAGAGGACAGCCCCAGCATTTT.